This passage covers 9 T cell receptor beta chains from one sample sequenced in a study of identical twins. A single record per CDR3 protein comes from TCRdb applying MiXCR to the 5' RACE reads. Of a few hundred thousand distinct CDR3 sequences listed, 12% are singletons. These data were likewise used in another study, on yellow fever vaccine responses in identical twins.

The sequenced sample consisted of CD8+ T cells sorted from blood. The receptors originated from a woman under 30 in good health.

In nucleotides, the CDR3 is TGCGCCAGCAGCCAAGAACCCGGCAGAACCTACGAGCAGTACTTC. Translating it yields CASSQEPGRTYEQYF. The V gene is TRBV4-1, the J gene TRBJ2-7; no clear D gene. Germline-derived CDR1 and CDR2 are MGHRA and YSYEKL. Trimming took off 0 bases at V and 2 bases at J, with 11 bases between the two ends. CDR3 length: 15 residues.

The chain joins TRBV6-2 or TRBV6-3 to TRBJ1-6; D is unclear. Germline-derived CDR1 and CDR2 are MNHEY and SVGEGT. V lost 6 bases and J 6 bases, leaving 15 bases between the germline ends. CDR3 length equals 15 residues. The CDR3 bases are TGTGCCAGCAGAACGACGACGGATTTTAATTCACCCCTCCACTTT. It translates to CASRTTTDFNSPLHF.

CDR3 amino acids: CASSERDRGPETQYF. The DNA for the CDR3 is TGTGCCAGCAGTGAAAGGGACAGGGGGCCCGAGACCCAGTACTTC. The rearrangement links TRBV25-1 to TRBJ2-5; 12 bases line up with TRBD1. Trimming removed 2 bases from V and 5 bases from J; junction bases left unmatched: 3. The CDR3 loop spans 15 amino acids. Germline CDR1 is MGHDK and CDR2 is SYGVNS.

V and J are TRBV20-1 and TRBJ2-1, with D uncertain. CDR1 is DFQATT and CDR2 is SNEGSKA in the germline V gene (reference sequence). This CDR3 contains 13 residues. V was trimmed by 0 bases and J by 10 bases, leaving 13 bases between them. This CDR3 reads CSARDDSFGEQFF. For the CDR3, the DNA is TGCAGTGCTAGAGATGACTCCTTCGGGGAGCAGTTCTTC.

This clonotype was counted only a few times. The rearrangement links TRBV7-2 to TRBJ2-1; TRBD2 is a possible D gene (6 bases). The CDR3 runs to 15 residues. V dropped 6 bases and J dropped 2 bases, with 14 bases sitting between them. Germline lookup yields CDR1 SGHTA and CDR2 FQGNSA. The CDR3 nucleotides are TGTGCCAGCAGAATAGGGATAGCGGCCTACAATGAGCAGTTCTTC. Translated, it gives CASRIGIAAYNEQFF.

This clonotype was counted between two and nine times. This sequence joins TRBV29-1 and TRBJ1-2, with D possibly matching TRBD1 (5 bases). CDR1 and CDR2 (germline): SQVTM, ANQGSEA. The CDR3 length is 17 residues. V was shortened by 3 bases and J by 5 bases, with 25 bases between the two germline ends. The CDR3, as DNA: TGCAGCGTTGAGCGGTACCGGGACGGACGGGGGGGTTATGGCTACACCTTC. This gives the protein CSVERYRDGRGGYGYTF.

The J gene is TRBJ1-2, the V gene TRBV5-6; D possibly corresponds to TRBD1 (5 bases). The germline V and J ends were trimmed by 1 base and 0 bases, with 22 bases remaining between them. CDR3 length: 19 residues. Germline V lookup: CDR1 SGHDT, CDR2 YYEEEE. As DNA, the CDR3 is TGTGCCAGCAGCTTGTATATTGCGGACACCCTACCCACTAACTATGGCTACACCTTC. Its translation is CASSLYIADTLPTNYGYTF.

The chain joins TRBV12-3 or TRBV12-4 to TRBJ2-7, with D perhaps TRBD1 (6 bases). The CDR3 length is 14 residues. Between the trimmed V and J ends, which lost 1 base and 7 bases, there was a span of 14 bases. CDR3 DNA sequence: TGTGCCAGCAGTTTAGAAGCGACCAGGGGTGAGCAGTACTTC. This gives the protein CASSLEATRGEQYF.

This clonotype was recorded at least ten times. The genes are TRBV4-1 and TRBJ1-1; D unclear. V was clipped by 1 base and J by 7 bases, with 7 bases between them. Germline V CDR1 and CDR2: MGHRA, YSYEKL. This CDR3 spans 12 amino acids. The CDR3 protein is CASSQGFGEAFF. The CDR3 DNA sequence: TGCGCCAGCAGCCAAGGGTTCGGTGAAGCTTTCTTT.